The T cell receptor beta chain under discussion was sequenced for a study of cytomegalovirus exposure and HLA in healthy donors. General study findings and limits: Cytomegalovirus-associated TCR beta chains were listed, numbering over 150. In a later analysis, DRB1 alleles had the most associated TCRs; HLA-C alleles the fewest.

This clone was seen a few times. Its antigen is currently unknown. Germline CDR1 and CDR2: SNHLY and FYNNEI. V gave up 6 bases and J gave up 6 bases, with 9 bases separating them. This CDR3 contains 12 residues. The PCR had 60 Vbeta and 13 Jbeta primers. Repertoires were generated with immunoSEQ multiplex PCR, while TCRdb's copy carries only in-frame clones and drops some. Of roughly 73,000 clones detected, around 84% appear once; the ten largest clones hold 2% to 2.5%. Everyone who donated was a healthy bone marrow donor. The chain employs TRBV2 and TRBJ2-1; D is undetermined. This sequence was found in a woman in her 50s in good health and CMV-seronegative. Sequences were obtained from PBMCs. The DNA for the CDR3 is TGTGCCAGCAGCGAGACTGTCAATGAGCAGTTCTTC. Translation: CASSETVNEQFF.